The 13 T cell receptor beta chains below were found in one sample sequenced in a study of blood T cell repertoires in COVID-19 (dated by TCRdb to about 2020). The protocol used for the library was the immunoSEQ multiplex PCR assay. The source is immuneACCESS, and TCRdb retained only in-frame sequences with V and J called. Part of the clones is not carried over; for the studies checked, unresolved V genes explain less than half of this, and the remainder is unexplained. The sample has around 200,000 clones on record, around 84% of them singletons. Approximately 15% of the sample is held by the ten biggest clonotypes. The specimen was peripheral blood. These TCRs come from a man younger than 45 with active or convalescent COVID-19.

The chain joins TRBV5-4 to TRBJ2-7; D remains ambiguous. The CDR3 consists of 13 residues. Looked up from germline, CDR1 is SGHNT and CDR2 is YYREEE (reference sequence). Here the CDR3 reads CARLDEISAERYV. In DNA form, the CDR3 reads TGTGCCAGACTCGATGAGATCAGCGCTGAGCGGTACGTC.

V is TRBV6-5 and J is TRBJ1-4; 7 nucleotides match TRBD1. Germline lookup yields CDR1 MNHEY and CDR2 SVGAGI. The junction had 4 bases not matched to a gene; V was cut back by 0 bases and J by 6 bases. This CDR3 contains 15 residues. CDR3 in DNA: TGTGCCAGCAGTTACTCGAGGGACAGTGATGAAAAACTGTTTTTT. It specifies CASSYSRDSDEKLFF.

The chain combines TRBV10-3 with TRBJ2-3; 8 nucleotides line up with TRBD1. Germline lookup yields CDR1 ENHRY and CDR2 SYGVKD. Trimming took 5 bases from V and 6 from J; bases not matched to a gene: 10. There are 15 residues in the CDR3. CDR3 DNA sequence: TGTGCCATCAGTTTAACAGGGGGGCGGACCGATACGCAGTATTTT. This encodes CAISLTGGRTDTQYF.

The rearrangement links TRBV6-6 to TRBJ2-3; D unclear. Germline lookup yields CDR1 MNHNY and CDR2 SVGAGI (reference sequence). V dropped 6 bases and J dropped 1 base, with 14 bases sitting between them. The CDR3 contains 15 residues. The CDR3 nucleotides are TGTGCCAGCAGGGCTTCTAGATCCGGCACAGATACGCAGTATTTT. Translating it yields CASRASRSGTDTQYF.

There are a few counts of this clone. The CDR3 sequence is CASSEGTSGVFYNEQFF. In DNA, the CDR3 is TGTGCCAGCAGTGAGGGGACTAGCGGAGTCTTCTACAATGAGCAGTTCTTC. V usage is TRBV25-1 and J usage is TRBJ2-1; 11 nucleotides line up with TRBD2. The CDR3 contains 17 residues. V shed 3 bases and J 3 bases; nucleotides not matched to a gene: 7. Germline V lookup: CDR1 MGHDK, CDR2 SYGVNS.

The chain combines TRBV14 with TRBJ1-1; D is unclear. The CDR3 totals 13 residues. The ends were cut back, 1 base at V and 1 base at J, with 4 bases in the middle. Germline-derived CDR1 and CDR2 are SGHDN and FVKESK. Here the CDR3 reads CASSQVRNTEAFF. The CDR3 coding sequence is TGTGCCAGCAGCCAAGTCAGGAACACTGAAGCTTTCTTT.

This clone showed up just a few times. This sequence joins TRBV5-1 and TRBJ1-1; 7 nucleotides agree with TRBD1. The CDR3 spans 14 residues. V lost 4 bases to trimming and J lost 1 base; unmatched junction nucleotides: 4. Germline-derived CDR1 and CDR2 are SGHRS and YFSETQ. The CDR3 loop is CASSKGQTNTEAFF. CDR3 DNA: TGCGCCAGCAGCAAGGGACAGACGAACACTGAAGCTTTCTTT.

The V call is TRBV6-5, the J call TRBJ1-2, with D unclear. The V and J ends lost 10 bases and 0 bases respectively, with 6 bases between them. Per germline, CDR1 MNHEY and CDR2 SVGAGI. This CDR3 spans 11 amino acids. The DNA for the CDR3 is TGTGCCACCCTAACTAACTATGGCTACACCTTC. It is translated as CATLTNYGYTF.

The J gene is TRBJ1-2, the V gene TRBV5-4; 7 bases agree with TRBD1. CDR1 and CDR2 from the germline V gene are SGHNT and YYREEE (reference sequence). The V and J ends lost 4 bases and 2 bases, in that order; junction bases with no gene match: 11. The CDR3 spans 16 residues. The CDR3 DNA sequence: TGTGCCAGCAGCGGGCGCACAACAGGGGTGAACTATGGCTACACCTTC. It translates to CASSGRTTGVNYGYTF.

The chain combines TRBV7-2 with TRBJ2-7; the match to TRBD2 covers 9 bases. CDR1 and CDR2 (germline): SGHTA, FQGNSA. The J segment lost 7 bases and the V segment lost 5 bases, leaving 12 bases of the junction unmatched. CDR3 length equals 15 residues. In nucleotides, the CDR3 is TGTGCCAGCAGCCCCCGACTAGCGGACACCGGGGAGCAGTACTTC. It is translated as CASSPRLADTGEQYF.

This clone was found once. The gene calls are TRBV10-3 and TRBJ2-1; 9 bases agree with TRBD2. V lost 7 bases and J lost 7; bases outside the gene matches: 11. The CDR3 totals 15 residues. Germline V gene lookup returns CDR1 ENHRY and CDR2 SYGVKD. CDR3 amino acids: CAITDLAGIANEQFF. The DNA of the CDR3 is TGTGCCATCACAGATCTAGCGGGAATTGCAAATGAGCAGTTCTTC.

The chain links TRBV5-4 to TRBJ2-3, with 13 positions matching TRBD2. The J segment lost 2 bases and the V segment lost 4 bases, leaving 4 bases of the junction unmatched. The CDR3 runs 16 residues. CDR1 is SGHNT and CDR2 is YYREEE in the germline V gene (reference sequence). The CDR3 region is CASSPGLAGATDTQYF. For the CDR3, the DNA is TGTGCCAGCAGCCCTGGACTAGCGGGAGCCACAGATACGCAGTATTTT.

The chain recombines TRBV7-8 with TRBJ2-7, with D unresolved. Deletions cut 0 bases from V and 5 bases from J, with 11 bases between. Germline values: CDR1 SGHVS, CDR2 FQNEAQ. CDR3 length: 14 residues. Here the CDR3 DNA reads TGTGCCAGCAGCTTAGCAGGTCTCCAGGACGAGCAGTACTTC. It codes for CASSLAGLQDEQYF.